This T cell receptor beta chain was retrieved from a study of T cells in Graves' hyperthyroidism and ophthalmopathy. Findings and caveats of the study: A 13 V-J model separated ophthalmopathy from stable hyperthyroidism.

About 10 ml fresh peripheral blood yielded the PBMCs. The germline V gene encodes CDR1 SEHNR and CDR2 FQNEAQ (reference sequence). The CDR3 contains 13 residues. It was RNA transcripts that yielded the amplified TCR beta CDR3 regions. A first-round RT-PCR of the TCR CDR3 used the HTBI primer set. TCRdb analysed the multiplex PCR reads with MiXCR anew, one entry per CDR3 protein. The profile covers fewer than 600,000 distinct CDR3 sequences, with approximately 15% appearing a single time and less than 20% taken by the ten largest. In its sample, this clonotype was seen once. Its antigen is still unknown. At one end the junction does not follow the germline gene, possibly because of a read error.

The receptor was derived from a woman younger than 35 with Graves' hyperthyroidism. The gene calls are TRBV7-9 and TRBJ2-7, with D maybe TRBD1 (5 bases). Sequencing input: blood. The CDR3, as DNA: TGTGCCAGCATCCCGACAGTCTCCTACGATCAGTACTTC. This gives the protein CASIPTVSYDQYF.